The rows below give T cell receptor beta chains drawn from one sample of a study of T cell responses to AZD1222 COVID-19 vaccine. The table came from immunoSEQ multiplex PCR; TCRdb's copy has only in-frame clones and leaves some out. The data contain around 94,000 clones, approximately 81% of them seen just once; the ten biggest clones take up roughly 5%. Sequencing was performed on peripheral blood, taken 28 days after the second AZD1222 dose. The receptor source for this set is an adult who received the AZD1222 COVID-19 vaccine. Each CDR3 is given with its conserved first and last residue. The D gene is left open where the match is weak. Size is omitted from some rows. Given values are once, few, many or a class for expanded clones.

D gene | CDR3 length | J gene | V gene | clone size | CDR3 protein | CDR3 DNA
TRBD2 | 16 | TRBJ2-3 | TRBV24-1 | - | CATSDSLANTLDTQYF | TGTGCCACCAGTGACTCACTAGCGAATACATTAGATACGCAGTATTTT
- | 16 | TRBJ1-4 | TRBV5-8 | - | CASSLGGTPTNEKLFF | TGTGCCAGCAGCTTGGGCGGTACTCCAACTAATGAAAAACTGTTTTTT
- | 13 | TRBJ2-1 | TRBV7-3 | - | CASSLSRNDEQFF | TGTGCCAGCAGCTTATCCCGAAACGATGAGCAGTTCTTC
TRBD1 | 18 | TRBJ1-3 | TRBV25-1 | - | CASRADRKHRDSGNTIYF | TGTGCCAGCAGGGCGGACAGGAAACATCGAGACTCTGGAAACACCATATATTTT
- | 12 | TRBJ1-2 | TRBV24-1 | few | CATSDPLLGYTF | TGTGCCACCAGTGATCCCCTTCTTGGCTACACCTTC
TRBD2 | 13 | TRBJ2-1 | TRBV27 | - | CASSLPTSGEQFF | TGTGCCAGCAGTTTACCTACTAGCGGTGAGCAGTTCTTC
TRBD1 | 16 | TRBJ2-7 | TRBV28 | few | CASSLFGDREGYEQYF | TGTGCCAGCAGTTTATTCGGGGACAGGGAGGGTTACGAGCAGTACTTC
- | 12 | TRBJ1-2 | TRBV29-1 | - | CSGTQGREGYTF | TGCAGCGGCACACAGGGACGAGAGGGCTACACCTTC
- | 15 | TRBJ2-7 | TRBV20-1 | - | CSASGVLGSNVEQYF | TGCAGTGCAAGTGGGGTTTTAGGCTCGAACGTAGAGCAGTACTTC
TRBD1 | 16 | TRBJ2-2 | TRBV19 | - | CASTLLEGGYTGELFF | TGTGCCAGTACCCTTCTCGAAGGGGGCTACACCGGGGAGCTGTTTTTT
- | 15 | TRBJ1-3 | TRBV19 | - | CASSLEAGSGNTIYF | TGTGCCAGTAGTCTCGAGGCGGGCTCTGGAAACACCATATATTTT
TRBD2 | 16 | TRBJ2-5 | TRBV28 | - | CASSIELAGLQETQYF | TGTGCCAGCAGTATTGAGCTAGCGGGACTCCAAGAGACCCAGTACTTC
- | 14 | TRBJ1-2 | TRBV24-1 | - | CATSDSADSYGYTF | TGTGCCACCAGTGATTCGGCTGACTCTTATGGCTACACCTTC
- | 15 | TRBJ2-5 | TRBV6-2/TRBV6-3 | - | CASSSQDVRQETQYF | TGTGCCAGCAGTTCTCAGGACGTGAGGCAAGAGACCCAGTACTTC
TRBD1 | 15 | TRBJ2-5 | TRBV7-3 | few | CASSSGRGLGETQYF | TGTGCCAGCAGCTCAGGCAGGGGGCTTGGGGAGACCCAGTACTTC
TRBD2 | 14 | TRBJ2-1 | TRBV10-2 | - | CASTDSGRLLEQFF | TGCGCCAGCACCGACTCCGGGAGGCTGCTCGAGCAGTTCTTC
- | 15 | TRBJ1-1 | TRBV9 | - | CASSVVVGGATEAFF | TGTGCCAGCAGCGTAGTGGTCGGGGGGGCGACTGAAGCTTTCTTT
- | 16 | TRBJ2-3 | TRBV19 | - | CASSIRRPIVSDTQYF | TGTGCCAGTAGTATTCGCCGACCAATCGTGTCAGATACGCAGTATTTT
TRBD2 | 18 | TRBJ2-1 | TRBV24-1 | - | CATSDLTPLAGGSYEQFF | TGTGCCACCAGTGATTTGACCCCCCTAGCGGGAGGTTCTTACGAGCAGTTCTTC
TRBD1 | 15 | TRBJ2-2 | TRBV15 | - | CATSRGTGNTGELFF | TGTGCCACCAGCAGAGGGACAGGGAACACCGGGGAGCTGTTTTTT
TRBD2 | 14 | TRBJ2-2 | TRBV28 | - | CASSLGLGTGELFF | TGTGCCAGCAGTTTAGGACTAGGAACCGGGGAGCTGTTTTTT
- | 15 | TRBJ2-3 | TRBV3-1/TRBV3-2 | - | CASSQFPGPGDTQYF | TGTGCCAGCAGCCAGTTCCCAGGGCCAGGAGATACGCAGTATTTT
- | 12 | TRBJ2-1 | TRBV7-3 | - | CASSYSWDEQFF | TGTGCCAGCAGCTATAGCTGGGATGAGCAGTTCTTC
- | 16 | TRBJ2-7 | TRBV30 | - | CAWSSVTGRRSYEQYF | TGTGCCTGGAGTTCGGTGACAGGTAGGAGATCCTACGAGCAGTACTTC
- | 13 | TRBJ1-1 | TRBV30 | - | CAWSQNRNTEAFF | TGTGCCTGGAGTCAAAACAGGAACACTGAAGCTTTCTTT
TRBD2 | 15 | TRBJ2-1 | TRBV10-3 | - | CAISLFSGGRNEQFF | TGTGCCATCAGTTTATTTAGCGGGGGACGCAATGAGCAGTTCTTC
TRBD1 | 15 | TRBJ2-2 | TRBV11-3 | - | CACSGGGVDTGELFF | TGTGCCTGCTCAGGGGGCGGTGTGGACACCGGGGAGCTGTTTTTT
- | 14 | TRBJ2-7 | TRBV6-5 | - | CASSYSGRIYEQYF | TGTGCCAGCAGTTACTCGGGACGGATCTACGAGCAGTACTTC
- | 16 | TRBJ2-1 | TRBV14 | - | CASSQGAGRKDNEQFF | TGTGCCAGCAGCCAAGGTGCGGGGAGGAAGGACAATGAGCAGTTCTTC
TRBD2 | 14 | TRBJ2-7 | TRBV7-3 | - | CASSLLAGDYEQYF | TGTGCCAGCAGCTTGCTAGCGGGGGACTACGAGCAGTACTTC
- | 9 | TRBJ2-7 | TRBV19 | few | CASLIKQAF | TGTGCCAGTTTAATAAAGCAGGCATTC
TRBD2 | 14 | TRBJ2-7 | TRBV28 | - | CASSPEREVYEQYF | TGTGCCAGCAGCCCCGAGCGGGAGGTATACGAGCAGTACTTC
TRBD2 | 16 | TRBJ2-3 | TRBV7-6 | - | CASSPGLDLSTDTQYF | TGTGCCAGCAGCCCGGGACTAGACCTTAGCACAGATACGCAGTATTTT
- | 13 | TRBJ2-5 | TRBV18 | - | CASSKGTQETQYF | TGTGCCAGCTCGAAGGGGACCCAAGAGACCCAGTACTTC
TRBD1 | 13 | TRBJ1-6 | TRBV30 | - | CAWSGQGKSPLHF | TGTGCCTGGAGCGGACAGGGCAAATCACCCCTCCACTTT
- | 12 | TRBJ1-1 | TRBV30 | once | CAWTPRGTEAFF | TGTGCCTGGACCCCCAGGGGCACTGAAGCTTTCTTT
TRBD1 | 14 | TRBJ1-2 | TRBV18 | - | CASSPGTELYGYTF | TGTGCCAGCTCACCGGGGACAGAGCTCTATGGCTACACCTTC
- | 15 | TRBJ1-2 | TRBV6-5 | - | CASGKIDLRARGYTF | TGTGCCAGCGGGAAGATAGACTTGAGGGCCCGTGGCTACACCTTC
TRBD1 | 15 | TRBJ1-2 | TRBV7-2 | - | CASSSGWDRQYGYTF | TGTGCCAGCAGCTCGGGTTGGGACAGACAGTATGGCTACACCTTC
- | 14 | TRBJ2-1 | TRBV3-1/TRBV3-2 | - | CASSQDRLVGEQFF | TGTGCCAGCAGCCAAGACCGACTAGTCGGGGAGCAGTTCTTC
- | 15 | TRBJ2-1 | TRBV15 | once | CATSRQTDLYNEQFF | TGTGCCACCAGCAGACAGACAGACCTATACAATGAGCAGTTCTTC
- | 16 | TRBJ2-5 | TRBV7-3 | once | CASSLSAGAWQETQYF | TGTGCCAGCAGCTTATCTGCGGGGGCTTGGCAAGAGACCCAGTACTTC
- | 15 | TRBJ1-4 | TRBV6-5 | - | CASRRQALVNEKLFF | TGTGCCAGCAGGAGACAGGCCCTGGTTAATGAAAAACTGTTTTTT
TRBD1 | 14 | TRBJ1-1 | TRBV9 | - | CASSAGQGPTEAFF | TGTGCCAGCAGCGCCGGACAGGGGCCCACTGAAGCTTTCTTT
- | 17 | TRBJ2-3 | TRBV4-1 | - | CASSQGLGASETDTQYF | TGCGCCAGCAGCCAAGGCCTCGGGGCATCGGAAACAGATACGCAGTATTTT
- | 14 | TRBJ2-1 | TRBV7-2 | - | CASSLAQLYNEQFF | TGTGCCAGCAGCTTAGCCCAGCTCTACAATGAGCAGTTCTTC
- | 16 | TRBJ1-3 | TRBV11-2 | once | CASSLGAGGSGNTIYF | TGTGCCAGCAGCTTAGGGGCCGGAGGGTCTGGAAACACCATATATTTT
- | 15 | TRBJ1-2 | TRBV27 | few | CASSFGPRALNGYTF | TGTGCCAGCAGTTTTGGGCCGCGGGCTTTGAATGGCTACACCTTC
TRBD1 | 14 | TRBJ2-7 | TRBV6-5 | - | CASSRGLNSYEQYF | TGTGCCAGCTCCAGGGGGCTCAACTCCTACGAGCAGTACTTC
- | 13 | TRBJ2-1 | TRBV5-6 | - | CASSHGRYNEQFF | TGTGCCAGCAGCCACGGGCGCTACAATGAGCAGTTCTTC
- | 17 | TRBJ2-1 | TRBV7-8 | - | CASSLVGQRNSYNEQFF | TGTGCCAGCAGCTTAGTGGGCCAGCGTAACTCCTACAATGAGCAGTTCTTC
- | 14 | TRBJ2-7 | TRBV7-3 | - | CASSPTRDSSEQYF | TGTGCCAGCAGCCCGACTCGGGACTCTTCCGAGCAGTACTTC
- | 12 | TRBJ2-7 | TRBV28 | - | CASSPLLYEQYF | TGTGCCAGCAGTCCTCTTTTGTACGAGCAGTACTTC
TRBD1 | 16 | TRBJ2-7 | TRBV27 | - | CASSLRSGTGSNEQYF | TGTGCCAGCAGTTTGCGATCCGGGACAGGGTCCAACGAGCAGTACTTC
- | 15 | TRBJ1-2 | TRBV5-4 | once | CASSTDEKFNYGYTF | TGTGCCAGCAGTACGGACGAGAAATTTAACTATGGCTACACCTTC
- | 15 | TRBJ2-1 | TRBV15 | - | CATSMGGPLQNEQFF | TGTGCCACCAGCATGGGGGGGCCCCTACAGAATGAGCAGTTCTTC